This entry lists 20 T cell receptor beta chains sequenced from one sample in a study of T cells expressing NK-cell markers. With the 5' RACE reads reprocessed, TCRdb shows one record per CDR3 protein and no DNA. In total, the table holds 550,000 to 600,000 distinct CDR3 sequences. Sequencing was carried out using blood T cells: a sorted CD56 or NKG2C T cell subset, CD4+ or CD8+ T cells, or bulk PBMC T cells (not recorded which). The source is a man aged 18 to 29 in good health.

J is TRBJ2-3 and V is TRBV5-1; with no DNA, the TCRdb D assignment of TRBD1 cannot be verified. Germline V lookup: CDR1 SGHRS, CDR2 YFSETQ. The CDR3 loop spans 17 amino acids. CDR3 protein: CASSLPPTGARTDTQYF. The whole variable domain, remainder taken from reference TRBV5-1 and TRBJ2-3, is KAGVTQTPRYLIKTRGQQVTLSCSPISGHRSVSWYQQTPGQGLQFLFEYFSETQRNKGNFPGRFSGRQFSNSRSEMNVSTLELGDSALYLCASSLPPTGARTDTQYFGPGTRLTVL.

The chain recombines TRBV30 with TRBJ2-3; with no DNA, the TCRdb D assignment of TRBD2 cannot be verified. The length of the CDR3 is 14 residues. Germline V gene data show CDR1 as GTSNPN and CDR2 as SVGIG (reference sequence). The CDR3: CAWSVRREPDTQYF.

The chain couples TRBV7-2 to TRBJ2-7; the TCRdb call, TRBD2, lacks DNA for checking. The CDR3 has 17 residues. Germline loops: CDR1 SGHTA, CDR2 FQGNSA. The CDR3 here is CASSLVGAGVLIYEQYF.

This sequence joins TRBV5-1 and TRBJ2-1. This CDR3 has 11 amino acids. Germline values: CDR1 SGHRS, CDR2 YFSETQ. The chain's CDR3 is CASKMSNEQFF.

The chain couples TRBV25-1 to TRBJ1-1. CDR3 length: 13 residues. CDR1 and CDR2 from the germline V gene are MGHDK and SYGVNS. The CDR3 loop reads CASRDSLNTEAFF.

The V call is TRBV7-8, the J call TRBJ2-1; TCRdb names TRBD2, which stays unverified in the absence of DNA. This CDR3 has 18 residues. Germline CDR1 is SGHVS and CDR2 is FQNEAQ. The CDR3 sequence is CASSSRTSGSGPYNEQFF.

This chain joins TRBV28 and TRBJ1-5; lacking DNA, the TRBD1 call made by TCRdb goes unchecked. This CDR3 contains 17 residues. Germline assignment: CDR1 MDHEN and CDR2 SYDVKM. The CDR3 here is CASSFPRDRAQLAAQHF.

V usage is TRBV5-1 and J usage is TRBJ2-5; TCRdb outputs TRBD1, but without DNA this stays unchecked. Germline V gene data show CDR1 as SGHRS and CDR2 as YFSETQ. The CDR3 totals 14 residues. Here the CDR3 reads CASSLQGFEETQYF.

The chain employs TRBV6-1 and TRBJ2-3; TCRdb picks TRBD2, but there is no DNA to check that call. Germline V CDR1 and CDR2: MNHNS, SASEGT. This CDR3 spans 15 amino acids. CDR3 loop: CASSLAGAVSDTQYF.

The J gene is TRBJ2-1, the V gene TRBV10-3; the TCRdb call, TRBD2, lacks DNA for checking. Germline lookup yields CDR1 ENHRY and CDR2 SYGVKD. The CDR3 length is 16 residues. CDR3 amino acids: CAISPFTGTSRNEQFF.

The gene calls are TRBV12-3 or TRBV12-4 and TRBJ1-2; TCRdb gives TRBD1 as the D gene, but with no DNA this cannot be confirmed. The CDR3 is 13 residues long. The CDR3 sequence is CASSFGTLEGYTF.

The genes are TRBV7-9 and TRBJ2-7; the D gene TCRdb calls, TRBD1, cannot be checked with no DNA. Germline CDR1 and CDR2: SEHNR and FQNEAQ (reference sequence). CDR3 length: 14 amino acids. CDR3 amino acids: CASSLARTGNEQYF.

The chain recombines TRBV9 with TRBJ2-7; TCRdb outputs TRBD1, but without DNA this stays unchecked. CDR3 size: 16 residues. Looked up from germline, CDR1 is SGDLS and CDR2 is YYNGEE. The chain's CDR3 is CASSVGPGTVSYEQYF.

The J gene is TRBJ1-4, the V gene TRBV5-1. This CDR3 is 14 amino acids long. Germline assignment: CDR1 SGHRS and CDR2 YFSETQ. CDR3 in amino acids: CASSRDNLNEKLFF.

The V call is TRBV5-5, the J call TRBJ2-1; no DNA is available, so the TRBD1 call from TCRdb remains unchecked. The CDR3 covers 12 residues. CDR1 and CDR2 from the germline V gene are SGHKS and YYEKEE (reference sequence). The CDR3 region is CASSWTVLEQFF.

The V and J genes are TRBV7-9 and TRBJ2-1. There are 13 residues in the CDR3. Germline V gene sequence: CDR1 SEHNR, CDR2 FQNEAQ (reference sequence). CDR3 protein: CASSSHANDEQFF.

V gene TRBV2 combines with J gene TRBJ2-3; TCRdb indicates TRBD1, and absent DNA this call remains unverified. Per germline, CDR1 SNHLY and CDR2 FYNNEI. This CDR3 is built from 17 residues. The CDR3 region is CASSAEYRDREADTQYF.

This chain's CDR3 is CASSGAGPYNEQFF. The rearrangement joins TRBV7-2 to TRBJ2-1; TCRdb reports TRBD1, a call that lacks DNA to check it against. In germline, CDR1 is SGHTA, CDR2 FQGNSA. This CDR3 has 14 amino acids.

The CDR3 loop is CASSLSGTDEKLFF. The J gene is TRBJ1-4, the V gene TRBV5-5; lacking DNA, the TRBD1 call made by TCRdb goes unchecked. Germline CDR1 and CDR2: SGHKS and YYEKEE (reference sequence). This CDR3 comprises 14 residues.

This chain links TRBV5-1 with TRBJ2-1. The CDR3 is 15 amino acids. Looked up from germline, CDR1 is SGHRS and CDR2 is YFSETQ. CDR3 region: CASSRDSSTYNEQFF.